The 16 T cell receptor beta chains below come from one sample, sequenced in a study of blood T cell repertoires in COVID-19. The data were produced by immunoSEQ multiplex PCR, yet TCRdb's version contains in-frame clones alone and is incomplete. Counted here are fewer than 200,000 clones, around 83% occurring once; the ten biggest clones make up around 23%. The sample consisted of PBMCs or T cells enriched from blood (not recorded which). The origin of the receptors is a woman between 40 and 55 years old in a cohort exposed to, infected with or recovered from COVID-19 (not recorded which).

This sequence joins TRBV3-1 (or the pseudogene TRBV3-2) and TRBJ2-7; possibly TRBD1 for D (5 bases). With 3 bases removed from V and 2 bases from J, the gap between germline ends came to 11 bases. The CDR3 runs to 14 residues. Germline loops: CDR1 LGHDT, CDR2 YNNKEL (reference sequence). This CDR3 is CASSHAGLTYEQYF. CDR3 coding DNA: TGTGCCAGCAGCCATGCAGGGCTAACCTACGAGCAGTACTTC.

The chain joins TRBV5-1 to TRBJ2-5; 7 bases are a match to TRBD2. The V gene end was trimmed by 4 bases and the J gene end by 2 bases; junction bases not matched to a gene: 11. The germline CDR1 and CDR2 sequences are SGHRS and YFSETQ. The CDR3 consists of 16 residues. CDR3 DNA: TGCGCCAGCAGCGGCCAACCAGCGGGGCCTCAAGAGACCCAGTACTTC. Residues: CASSGQPAGPQETQYF.

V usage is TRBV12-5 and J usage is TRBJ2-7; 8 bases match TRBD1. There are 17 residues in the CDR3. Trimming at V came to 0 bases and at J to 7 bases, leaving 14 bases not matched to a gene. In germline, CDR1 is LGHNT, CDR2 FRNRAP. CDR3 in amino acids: CASGLVPRQGLSREQYF. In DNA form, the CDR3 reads TGTGCTAGTGGTTTGGTACCGAGACAGGGGCTTTCGAGAGAGCAGTACTTC.

The CDR3 bases are TGTGCCTGGAGTGCGTACAGGGGGTACCAAGAGACCCAGTACTTC. Its protein is CAWSAYRGYQETQYF. This chain connects TRBV30 to TRBJ2-5; 8 positions match TRBD1. The CDR3 has 15 amino acids. Germline V gene lookup returns CDR1 GTSNPN and CDR2 SVGIG (reference sequence). V dropped 1 base and J dropped 0; count of bases not matched to a gene: 4.

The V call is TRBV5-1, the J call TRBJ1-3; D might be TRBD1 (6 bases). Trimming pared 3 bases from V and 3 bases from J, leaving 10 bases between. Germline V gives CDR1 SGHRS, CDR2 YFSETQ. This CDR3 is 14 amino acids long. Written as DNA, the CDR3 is TGCGCCAGCAGCTCTCCGGACAGTGGAAACACCATATATTTT. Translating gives CASSSPDSGNTIYF.

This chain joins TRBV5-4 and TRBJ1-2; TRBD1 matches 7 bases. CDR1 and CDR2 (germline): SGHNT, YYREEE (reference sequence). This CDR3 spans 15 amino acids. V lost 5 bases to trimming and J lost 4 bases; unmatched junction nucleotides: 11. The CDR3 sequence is CASSPQGQRSYGYTF. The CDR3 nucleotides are TGTGCCAGCAGTCCACAGGGGCAGCGGAGCTATGGCTACACCTTC.

The CDR3 DNA reads as TGTGCCAGCAGCCCCTGGGAGGGGGGCGGGAAAGATACGCAGTATTTT. Translated: CASSPWEGGGKDTQYF. The chain recombines TRBV13 with TRBJ2-3, with D possibly TRBD2 on 7 matching bases. Germline V gene lookup returns CDR1 PRHDT and CDR2 FYEKMQ (reference sequence). This CDR3 contains 16 residues. V lost 5 bases and J lost 5, with 20 bases in between.

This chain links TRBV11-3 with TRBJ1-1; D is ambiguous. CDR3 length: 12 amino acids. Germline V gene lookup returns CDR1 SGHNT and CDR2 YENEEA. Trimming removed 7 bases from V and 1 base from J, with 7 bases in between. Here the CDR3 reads CASTEGNTEAFF. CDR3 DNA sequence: TGTGCCAGCACCGAGGGGAACACTGAAGCTTTCTTT.

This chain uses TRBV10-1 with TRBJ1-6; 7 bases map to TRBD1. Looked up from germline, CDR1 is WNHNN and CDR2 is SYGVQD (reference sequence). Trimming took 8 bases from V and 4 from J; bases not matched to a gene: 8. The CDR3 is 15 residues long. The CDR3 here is CASGGGQTYNSPLHF. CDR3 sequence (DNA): TGCGCCAGCGGAGGGGGACAGACTTATAATTCACCCCTCCACTTT.

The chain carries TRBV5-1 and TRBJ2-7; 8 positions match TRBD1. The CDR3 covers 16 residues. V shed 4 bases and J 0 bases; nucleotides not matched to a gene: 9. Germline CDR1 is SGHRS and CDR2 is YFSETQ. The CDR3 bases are TGCGCCAGCAGCCCCTGGGAGGACAGGGTCTCCTACGAGCAGTACTTC. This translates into CASSPWEDRVSYEQYF. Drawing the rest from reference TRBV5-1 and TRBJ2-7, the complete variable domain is KAGVTQTPRYLIKTRGQQVTLSCSPISGHRSVSWYQQTPGQGLQFLFEYFSETQRNKGNFPGRFSGRQFSNSRSEMNVSTLELGDSALYLCASSPWEDRVSYEQYFGPGTRLTVT.

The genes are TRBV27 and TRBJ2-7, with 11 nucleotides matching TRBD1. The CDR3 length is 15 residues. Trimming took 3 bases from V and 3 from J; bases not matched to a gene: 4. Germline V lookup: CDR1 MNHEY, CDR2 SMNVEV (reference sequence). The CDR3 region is CASSFLGQGGYEQYF. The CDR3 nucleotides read TGTGCCAGCAGTTTTTTGGGACAGGGGGGCTACGAGCAGTACTTC.

CDR3 nucleotide sequence: TGTGCCATCAGTGAGTCAATGTACACCAGAGGGGAGACCCAGTACTTC. Protein sequence: CAISESMYTRGETQYF. This rearrangement joins TRBV10-3 to TRBJ2-5; D is perhaps TRBD2 (5 bases). The CDR3 contains 16 residues. Germline CDR1 and CDR2: ENHRY and SYGVKD. Trimming took off 0 bases at V and 5 bases at J, with 16 bases between the two ends.

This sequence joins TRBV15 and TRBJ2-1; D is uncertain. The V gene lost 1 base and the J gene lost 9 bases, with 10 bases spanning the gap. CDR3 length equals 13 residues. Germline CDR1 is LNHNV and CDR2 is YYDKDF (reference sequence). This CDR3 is CATSRGEVTEQFF. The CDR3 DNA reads TGTGCCACCAGCAGAGGAGAAGTCACTGAGCAGTTCTTC.

CDR3 in amino acids: CASSESRNEKLFF. The DNA of the CDR3 is TGCGCCAGCAGTGAGTCCAGAAATGAAAAACTGTTTTTT. The chain has TRBV10-2 and TRBJ1-4, with unresolved D. This CDR3 region has 13 residues. Germline V gives CDR1 WSHSY, CDR2 SAAADI. Trimming pared 0 bases from V and 5 bases from J, leaving 4 bases between.

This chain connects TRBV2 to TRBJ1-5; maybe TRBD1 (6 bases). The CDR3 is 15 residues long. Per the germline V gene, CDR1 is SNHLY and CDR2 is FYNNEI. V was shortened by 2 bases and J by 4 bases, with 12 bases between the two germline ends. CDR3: CASSESDRLNQPQHF. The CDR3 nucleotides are TGTGCCAGCAGTGAATCCGACAGGTTGAATCAGCCCCAGCATTTT.

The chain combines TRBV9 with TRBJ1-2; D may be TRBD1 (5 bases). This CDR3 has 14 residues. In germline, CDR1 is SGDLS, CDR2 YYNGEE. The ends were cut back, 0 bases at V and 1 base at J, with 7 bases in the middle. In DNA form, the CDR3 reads TGTGCCAGCAGCGTAGGGACAAATAACTATGGCTACACCTTC. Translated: CASSVGTNNYGYTF. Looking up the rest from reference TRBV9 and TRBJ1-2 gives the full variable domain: DSGVTQTPKHLITATGQRVTLRCSPRSGDLSVYWYQQSLDQGLQFLIQYYNGEERAKGNILERFSAQQFPDLHSELNLSSLELGDSALYFCASSVGTNNYGYTFGSGTRLTVV.